This T cell receptor (beta chain) was recorded in a study of cytomegalovirus exposure and HLA in healthy donors. Study-wide results and caveats: Beyond CMV serostatus, there was no information to go on about immune exposure. Among TCR beta chains of equal frequency, HLA-associated ones were more clonally expanded in a later analysis. Some TCR beta chains (around 160 of them) were listed as cytomegalovirus-associated.

Comment on this clone: Its target is unknown.

This PCR relied on a set of 60 Vbeta primers and 13 Jbeta primers. Using immunoSEQ multiplex PCR, the repertoire was profiled, and TCRdb retains in-frame clones only, with some absent. The sample shows under 150,000 clones, roughly 78% of them seen only once. V lost 6 bases and J 4 bases, leaving 16 bases between the germline ends. Germline CDR1 is MDHEN and CDR2 is SYDVKM. This CDR3 contains 15 residues. Sequencing was carried out using PBMCs. The receptor comes from a man in his thirties or forties in good health and CMV-seronegative. This chain joins TRBV28 and TRBJ1-5; a possible D gene is TRBD1 (6 bases). The CDR3 coding sequence is TGTGCCAGCAGACCCGAGACAGGCCGAAATCAGCCCCAGCATTTT. Amino acid sequence: CASRPETGRNQPQHF.